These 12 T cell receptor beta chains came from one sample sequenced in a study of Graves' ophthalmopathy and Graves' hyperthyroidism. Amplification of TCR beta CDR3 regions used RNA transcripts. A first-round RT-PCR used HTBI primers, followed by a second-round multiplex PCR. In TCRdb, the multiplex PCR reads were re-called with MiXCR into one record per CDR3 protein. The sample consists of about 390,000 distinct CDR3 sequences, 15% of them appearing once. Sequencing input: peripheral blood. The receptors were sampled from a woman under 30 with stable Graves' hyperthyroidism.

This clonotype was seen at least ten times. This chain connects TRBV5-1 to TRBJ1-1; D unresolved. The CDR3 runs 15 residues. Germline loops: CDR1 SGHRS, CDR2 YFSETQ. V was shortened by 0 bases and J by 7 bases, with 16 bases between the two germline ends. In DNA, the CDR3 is TGCGCCAGCAGCTTGGAGGCCGGGAGAACCCATGAAGCTTTCTTT. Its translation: CASSLEAGRTHEAFF. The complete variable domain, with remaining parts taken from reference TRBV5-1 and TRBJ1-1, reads KAGVTQTPRYLIKTRGQQVTLSCSPISGHRSVSWYQQTPGQGLQFLFEYFSETQRNKGNFPGRFSGRQFSNSRSEMNVSTLELGDSALYLCASSLEAGRTHEAFFGQGTRLTVV.

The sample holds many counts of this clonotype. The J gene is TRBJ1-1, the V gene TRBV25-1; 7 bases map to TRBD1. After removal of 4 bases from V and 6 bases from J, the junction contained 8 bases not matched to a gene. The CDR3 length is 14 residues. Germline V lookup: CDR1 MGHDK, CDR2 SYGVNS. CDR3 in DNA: TGTGCCAGCAGTGTACAGGGGATGAGGGCTGAAGCTTTCTTT. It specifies CASSVQGMRAEAFF.

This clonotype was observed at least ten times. CDR3 DNA: TGTGCCAGCAGTCGTCACGGACAGGGATCCGAAGCTTTCTTT. As protein: CASSRHGQGSEAFF. The chain is built from TRBV28 and TRBJ1-1, with 8 bases aligning to TRBD1. CDR1 MDHEN and CDR2 SYDVKM come from the germline V gene. V trimming: 5 bases; J trimming: 8 bases; junction bases outside the gene matches: 10. CDR3 length equals 14 residues. Supplemented by reference TRBV28 and TRBJ1-1, the full variable domain reads DVKVTQSSRYLVKRTGEKVFLECVQDMDHENMFWYRQDPGLGLRLIYFSYDVKMKEKGDIPEGYSVSREKKERFSLILESASTNQTSMYLCASSRHGQGSEAFFGQGTRLTVV.

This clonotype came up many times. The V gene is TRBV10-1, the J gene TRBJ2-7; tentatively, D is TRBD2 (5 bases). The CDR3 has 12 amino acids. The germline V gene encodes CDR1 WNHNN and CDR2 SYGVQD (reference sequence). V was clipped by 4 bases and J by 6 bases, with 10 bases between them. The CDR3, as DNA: TGCGCCAGCAGTGTTGAGGGCCGCGAGCAGTACTTC. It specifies CASSVEGREQYF.

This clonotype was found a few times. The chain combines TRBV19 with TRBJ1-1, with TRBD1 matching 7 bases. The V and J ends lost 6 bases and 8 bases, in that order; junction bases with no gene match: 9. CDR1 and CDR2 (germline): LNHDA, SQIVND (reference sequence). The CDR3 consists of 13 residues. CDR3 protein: CASRGQISPEAFF. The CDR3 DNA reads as TGTGCCAGTAGGGGACAGATTTCACCAGAAGCTTTCTTT.

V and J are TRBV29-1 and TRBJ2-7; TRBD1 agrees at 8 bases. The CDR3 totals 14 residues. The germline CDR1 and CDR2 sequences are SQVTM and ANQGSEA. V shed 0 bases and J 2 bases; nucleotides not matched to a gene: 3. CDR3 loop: CSVEDKGQAYEQYF. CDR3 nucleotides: TGCAGCGTTGAAGATAAGGGACAGGCCTACGAGCAGTACTTC.

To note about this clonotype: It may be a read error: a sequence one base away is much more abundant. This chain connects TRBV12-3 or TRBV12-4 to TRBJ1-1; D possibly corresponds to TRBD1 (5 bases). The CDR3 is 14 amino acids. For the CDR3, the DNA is TGTGCCAGCAGTTTTCGTCCGATGGACACTGAAGCTTGCTTT. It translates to CASSFRPMDTEACF.

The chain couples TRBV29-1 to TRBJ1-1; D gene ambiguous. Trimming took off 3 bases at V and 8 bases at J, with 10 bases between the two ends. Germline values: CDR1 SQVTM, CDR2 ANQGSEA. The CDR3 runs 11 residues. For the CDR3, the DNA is TGCAGCGTTGACACTTGGAAAGAAGCTTTCTTT. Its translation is CSVDTWKEAFF.

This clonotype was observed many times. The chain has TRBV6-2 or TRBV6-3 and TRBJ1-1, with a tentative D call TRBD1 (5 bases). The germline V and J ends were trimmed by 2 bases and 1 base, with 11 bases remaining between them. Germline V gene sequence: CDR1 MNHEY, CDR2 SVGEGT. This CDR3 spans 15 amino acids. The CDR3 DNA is TGTGCCAGCAGTTACCCCCTCGACAGGAACACTGAAGCTTTCTTT. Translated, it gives CASSYPLDRNTEAFF.

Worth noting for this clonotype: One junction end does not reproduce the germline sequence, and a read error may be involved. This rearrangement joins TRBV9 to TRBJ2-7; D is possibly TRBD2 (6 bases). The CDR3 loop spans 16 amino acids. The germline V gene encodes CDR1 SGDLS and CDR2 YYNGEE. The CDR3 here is CASSVASGGSSYELYF. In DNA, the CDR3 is TGTGCCAGCAGCGTAGCTTCCGGGGGAAGCTCCTACGAGCTGTACTTC. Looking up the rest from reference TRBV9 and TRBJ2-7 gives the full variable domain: DSGVTQTPKHLITATGQRVTLRCSPRSGDLSVYWYQQSLDQGLQFLIQYYNGEERAKGNILERFSAQQFPDLHSELNLSSLELGDSALYFCASSVASGGSSYELYFGPGTRLTVT.

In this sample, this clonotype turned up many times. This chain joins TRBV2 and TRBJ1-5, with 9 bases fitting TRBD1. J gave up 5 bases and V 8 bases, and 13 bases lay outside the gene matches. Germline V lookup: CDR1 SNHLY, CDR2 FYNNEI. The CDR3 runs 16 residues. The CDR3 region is CASRENLQGAYQPQHF. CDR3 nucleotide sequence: TGTGCCAGCCGAGAAAACCTACAGGGGGCTTATCAGCCCCAGCATTTT.

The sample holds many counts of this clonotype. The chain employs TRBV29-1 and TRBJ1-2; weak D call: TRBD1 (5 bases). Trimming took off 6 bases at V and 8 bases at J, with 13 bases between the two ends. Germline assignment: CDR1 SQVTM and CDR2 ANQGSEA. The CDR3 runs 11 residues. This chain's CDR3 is CSVLRGNGYTF. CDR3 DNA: TGCAGCGTCCTCCGGGGGAACGGCTACACCTTC.